One and the same sample provided the 27 T cell receptor beta chains below, sequenced in a study of Ad26.COV2.S vaccination and SARS-CoV-2 variants. TCRdb keeps only in-frame clones here, not all; method: immunoSEQ multiplex PCR. The sample yields 180,000 or so clones, approximately 90% seen once. The sample here was peripheral blood, taken after recovery from COVID-19. These TCRs come from a human donor who had recovered from COVID-19.

This rearrangement joins TRBV5-6 to TRBJ2-1, with no clear D. V lost 0 bases, J lost 10 bases, and 5 bases lay in between. Germline CDR1 reads SGHDT; CDR2 reads YYEEEE. CDR3 size: 11 residues. For the CDR3, the DNA is TGTGCCAGCAGCTTGGAATCGGAGCAGTTCTTC. Amino acid sequence: CASSLESEQFF.

The V call is TRBV28, the J call TRBJ2-6; D perhaps matches TRBD2 (6 bases). Germline values: CDR1 MDHEN, CDR2 SYDVKM. V was pared by 5 bases and J by 1 base, with 15 bases between. CDR3 length equals 17 residues. The DNA of the CDR3 is TGTGCCAGCAGTGGGGGTGCGGGATATTCTGGGGCCAACGTCCTGACTTTC. Amino acids: CASSGGAGYSGANVLTF.

This clone was counted once. The V gene is TRBV6-5, the J gene TRBJ1-1; 9 bases are a match to TRBD1. The V gene's germline CDR1 is MNHEY and CDR2 SVGAGI. J gave up 10 bases and V 7 bases, and 7 bases lay outside the gene matches. This CDR3 spans 12 amino acids. For the CDR3, the DNA is TGTGCCAGCACTAAGACAGGGGGGACAGCTTTCTTT. This translates into CASTKTGGTAFF.

The V and J genes are TRBV4-1 and TRBJ2-1; D is unclear. The CDR3 has 13 residues. Germline CDR1 MGHRA, CDR2 YSYEKL. Trimming removed 1 base from V and 6 bases from J, with 7 bases in between. CDR3 sequence (DNA): TGCGCCAGCAGCCAAGGACCGATCAATGAGCAGTTCTTC. It codes for CASSQGPINEQFF.

The chain uses TRBV7-9 and TRBJ2-5, with 7 positions matching TRBD1. The CDR3 loop spans 13 amino acids. V lost 3 bases and J lost 4; bases outside the gene matches: 2. Germline values: CDR1 SEHNR, CDR2 FQNEAQ (reference sequence). The CDR3 region is CASSFRQGETQYF. CDR3 DNA sequence: TGTGCCAGCAGCTTTAGACAGGGAGAGACCCAGTACTTC.

This clone has more than one count but fewer than ten. The chain carries TRBV19 and TRBJ2-5; 15 nucleotides line up with TRBD2. After removal of 5 bases from V and 5 bases from J, the junction contained 12 bases not matched to a gene. CDR3 length: 18 residues. Per the germline V gene, CDR1 is LNHDA and CDR2 is SQIVND (reference sequence). CDR3: CASSQGLAGGRVQETQYF. Written as DNA, the CDR3 is TGTGCCAGTAGTCAGGGACTAGCGGGGGGCCGCGTACAGGAGACCCAGTACTTC. Full variable domain (outside the CDR3, taken from reference TRBV19 and TRBJ2-5): DGGITQSPKYLFRKEGQNVTLSCEQNLNHDAMYWYRQDPGQGLRLIYYSQIVNDFQKGDIAEGYSVSREKKESFPLTVTSAQKNPTAFYLCASSQGLAGGRVQETQYFGPGTRLLVL.

The CDR3 reads CASSLRSGVGWSNQPQHF. The CDR3 coding sequence is TGCGCCAGCAGCTTAAGATCAGGGGTGGGTTGGAGCAATCAGCCCCAGCATTTT. This chain joins TRBV5-1 and TRBJ1-5; D is perhaps TRBD1 (6 bases). There are 18 residues in the CDR3. Germline lookup yields CDR1 SGHRS and CDR2 YFSETQ. V lost 2 bases and J lost 1, with 19 bases in between.

The genes are TRBV7-3 and TRBJ1-1; D is possibly TRBD1 (5 bases). The CDR3 spans 14 residues. Germline-derived CDR1 and CDR2 are SGHTA and FQGTGA. V was trimmed by 4 bases and J by 4 bases, leaving 13 bases between them. The CDR3 is CASSSDGGATEAFF. CDR3 DNA: TGTGCCAGCAGCTCCGATGGAGGGGCCACTGAAGCTTTCTTT.

The chain links TRBV20-1 to TRBJ1-2, with 7 nucleotides matching TRBD1. The CDR3 is 12 amino acids. The V gene's germline CDR1 is DFQATT and CDR2 SNEGSKA (reference sequence). V trimming: 3 bases; J trimming: 6 bases; junction bases outside the gene matches: 4. This CDR3 is CSASWQGDGYTF. The CDR3 coding sequence is TGCAGTGCTAGTTGGCAGGGGGATGGCTACACCTTC.

The V and J genes are TRBV5-1 and TRBJ2-7; TRBD1 agrees at 9 bases. Trimming removed 7 bases from V and 0 bases from J; junction bases left unmatched: 8. Germline V gene data show CDR1 as SGHRS and CDR2 as YFSETQ. The CDR3 contains 15 residues. This CDR3 reads CASAFGTGSSYEQYF. The CDR3 nucleotides are TGCGCCAGCGCCTTTGGGACAGGGAGCTCCTACGAGCAGTACTTC.

The CDR3 is CASNARTETRAFF. The DNA of the CDR3 is TGTGCCTCTAATGCCCGGACAGAGACCAGAGCTTTCTTT. The chain recombines TRBV19 with TRBJ1-1; D may be TRBD1 (6 bases). This CDR3 contains 13 residues. Between the trimmed V and J ends, which lost 11 bases and 10 bases, there was a span of 23 bases. Germline V gives CDR1 LNHDA, CDR2 SQIVND (reference sequence). The full variable domain, completed using reference TRBV19 and TRBJ1-1, is DGGITQSPKYLFRKEGQNVTLSCEQNLNHDAMYWYRQDPGQGLRLIYYSQIVNDFQKGDIAEGYSVSREKKESFPLTVTSAQKNPTAFYLCASNARTETRAFFGQGTRLTVV.

The V gene is TRBV12-5, the J gene TRBJ2-7; a weak D match, TRBD1 (7 bases). The germline V gene encodes CDR1 LGHNT and CDR2 FRNRAP. This CDR3 has 17 residues. V lost 3 bases and J lost 3, with 21 bases in between. The CDR3 nucleotides are TGTGCTAGTGGTTTTTCCTACCAGGGGGGACCACACTACGAGCAGTACTTC. Translated, it gives CASGFSYQGGPHYEQYF.

V usage is TRBV4-1 and J usage is TRBJ2-6, with TRBD1 matching 8 bases. Germline trimming cut 1 base from V and 0 bases from J; bases unmatched to any gene: 8. CDR1 and CDR2 from the germline V gene are MGHRA and YSYEKL. This CDR3 spans 19 amino acids. CDR3 protein: CASSQGGRTGISGANVLTF. The CDR3 region has the DNA TGCGCCAGCAGCCAAGGGGGCCGGACAGGGATCTCTGGGGCCAACGTCCTGACTTTC.

This clone was recorded once. In DNA, the CDR3 is TGCGCCAGCAGCCACCCGAACGAAGACGAGCAGTACTTC. Its translation: CASSHPNEDEQYF. The chain carries TRBV4-1 and TRBJ2-7; D unclear. CDR1 MGHRA and CDR2 YSYEKL come from the germline V gene. V was pared by 3 bases and J by 5 bases, with 11 bases between. The length of the CDR3 is 13 residues.

The CDR3 nucleotides are TGTGCCAGCAGCTTAAGGGGGATGTTAGGAGCTTTCTTT. Its translation: CASSLRGMLGAFF. This chain uses TRBV11-2 with TRBJ1-1; a weak D match, TRBD1 (6 bases). The CDR3 spans 13 residues. The germline V gene encodes CDR1 SGHAT and CDR2 FQNNGV. V gave up 2 bases and J gave up 10 bases, with 14 bases separating them.

This rearrangement joins TRBV18 to TRBJ1-4; 8 bases are shared with TRBD1. The V gene's germline CDR1 is KGHSH and CDR2 LQKENI. CDR3 length: 14 residues. With V trimmed by 6 bases and J by 8 bases, 8 bases remained unmatched. In DNA, the CDR3 is TGTGCCAGCTCTCTCAGGGGGCGTGGGGAAAAACTGTTTTTT. It encodes CASSLRGRGEKLFF.

V is TRBV7-8 and J is TRBJ1-2, with a weak D call TRBD1 (5 bases). Trimming left V 0 bases short and J 7 bases short, with 6 bases between. Germline CDR1 is SGHVS and CDR2 is FQNEAQ. This CDR3 has 12 residues. DNA of the CDR3: TGTGCCAGCAGCTTAGCTGGGGGTGGCTACACCTTC. Protein: CASSLAGGGYTF.

The V gene is TRBV5-5, the J gene TRBJ1-5; possible D gene TRBD1, 5 bases. The CDR3 is made up of 16 amino acids. V lost 5 bases to trimming and J lost 6 bases, with 21 bases between them. Germline loops: CDR1 SGHKS, CDR2 YYEKEE (reference sequence). The DNA of the CDR3 is TGTGCCAGCAGTTTTGGAGGAGGGGCGGGGGGTCAGCCCCAGCATTTT. Translation: CASSFGGGAGGQPQHF. Using reference TRBV5-5 and TRBJ1-5 for the parts outside the CDR3, the full variable domain is DAGVTQSPTHLIKTRGQQVTLRCSPISGHKSVSWYQQVLGQGPQFIFQYYEKEERGRGNFPDRFSARQFPNYSSELNVNALLLGDSALYLCASSFGGGAGGQPQHFGDGTRLSIL.

The chain recombines TRBV6-2 or TRBV6-3 with TRBJ1-5, with D unresolved. Per the germline V gene, CDR1 is MNHEY and CDR2 is SVGEGT. This CDR3 comprises 15 residues. Trimming removed 4 bases from V and 3 bases from J, with 13 bases in between. CDR3 in DNA: TGTGCCAGCAGTTCTGTCGGGCGGAACAATCAGCCCCAGCATTTT. This codes for CASSSVGRNNQPQHF.

The genes are TRBV7-2 and TRBJ1-2, with D perhaps matching TRBD1 (5 bases). Deletions cut 1 base from V and 0 bases from J, with 12 bases between. The germline V gene encodes CDR1 SGHTA and CDR2 FQGNSA. The CDR3 is 16 residues long. In DNA, the CDR3 is TGTGCCAGCAGCTTAGAGGACGGGGCAGCTAACTATGGCTACACCTTC. This encodes CASSLEDGAANYGYTF.

The rearrangement uses TRBV6-4 and TRBJ2-3; D gene ambiguous. This CDR3 has 13 residues. Germline V gene sequence: CDR1 MRHNA, CDR2 SNTAGT. V lost 4 bases, J lost 5 bases, and 10 bases lay in between. The chain's CDR3 is CASSGGSLDTQYF. The CDR3 coding sequence is TGTGCCAGCAGTGGGGGATCGTTAGATACGCAGTATTTT.

There are a few counts of this clone. The V call is TRBV28, the J call TRBJ2-7, with D maybe TRBD1 (6 bases). V lost 3 bases to trimming and J lost 4 bases, with 19 bases between them. Germline V lookup: CDR1 MDHEN, CDR2 SYDVKM. This CDR3 region has 16 residues. CDR3 sequence: CASSFVGTPGRYEQYF. As DNA, the CDR3 is TGTGCCAGCAGTTTTGTCGGGACACCTGGCCGGTACGAGCAGTACTTC.

V gene TRBV2 combines with J gene TRBJ2-2; 10 bases align to TRBD2. J lost 6 bases, V lost 5 bases, and 9 bases had no gene match. CDR3 size: 16 residues. Germline V lookup: CDR1 SNHLY, CDR2 FYNNEI. In DNA, the CDR3 is TGTGCCAGCAGTCGTCCAGCGGGGGGGCATCCCGGGGAGCTGTTTTTT. This sequence encodes CASSRPAGGHPGELFF.

The chain has TRBV18 and TRBJ1-6; D is ambiguous. V was trimmed by 3 bases and J by 10 bases, leaving 10 bases between them. This CDR3 contains 13 residues. In germline, CDR1 is KGHSH, CDR2 LQKENI. The CDR3 nucleotides are TGTGCCAGCTCACCCCCAGGACCCTCACCCCTCCACTTT. This encodes CASSPPGPSPLHF.

The chain carries TRBV28 and TRBJ2-7; 7 bases line up with TRBD2. With 2 bases clipped from V and 4 bases from J, the junction kept 5 bases outside the gene matches. Germline V gives CDR1 MDHEN, CDR2 SYDVKM. There are 14 residues in the CDR3. The CDR3 DNA sequence: TGTGCCAGCAGTTTAAGCGGGGCTGAGTACGAGCAGTACTTC. Protein: CASSLSGAEYEQYF.

The chain joins TRBV5-1 to TRBJ2-1; TRBD2 aligns across 7 bases. CDR3 length: 15 amino acids. The germline V gene has CDR1 SGHRS and CDR2 YFSETQ. J lost 2 bases, V lost 3 bases, and 5 bases had no gene match. CDR3 nucleotide sequence: TGCGCCAGCAGCTCTAGCGGAAACCCCTACAATGAGCAGTTCTTC. It codes for CASSSSGNPYNEQFF.

This clone was seen only a few times. J is TRBJ1-5 and V is TRBV6-2 or TRBV6-3, with 7 bases fitting TRBD1. Germline values: CDR1 MNHEY, CDR2 SVGEGT. The trim removed 2 bases at V and 6 bases at J, leaving 7 bases unmatched. CDR3 length: 15 amino acids. This CDR3 is CASSYGNRGAQPQHF. The CDR3 DNA follows: TGTGCCAGCAGTTACGGGAACAGGGGTGCTCAGCCCCAGCATTTT.